The rows below give T cell receptor beta chains drawn from one sample of a study of shared clonotypes between healthy human individuals. Only in-frame clones appear in the TCRdb table, and some are missing; sequencing was by immunoSEQ multiplex PCR. The data show under 1,100,000 clones, around 78% seen once. What was sequenced was memory CD4+ T cells from PBMCs. Every receptor here comes from a man between 18 and 29 years old in good health. Some clones in this sample may be carry-over from other donors' samples. CDR3s include the opening cysteine and the closing phenylalanine or tryptophan. D genes are given only for firm matches. Size values are once, few and many counts, or a class for expanded clones, and some rows have none.

j_call v_call cdr3_length clone_size d_call cdr3_aa cdr3_nt
TRBJ2-1 TRBV10-3 15 . . CAISESGGARNEQFF TGTGCCATCAGTGAGAGTGGGGGGGCCCGGAATGAGCAGTTCTTC
TRBJ1-5 TRBV30 13 . . CAWSGGRNQPQHF TGTGCCTGGAGTGGGGGGCGCAATCAGCCCCAGCATTTT
TRBJ2-1 TRBV20-1 11 few . CSAGDNVTPFF TGCAGTGCTGGGGATAACGTTACGCCGTTCTTC
TRBJ1-2 TRBV28 12 . . CASSLQGRSYTF TGTGCCAGCAGTTTACAGGGGCGGTCCTACACCTTC
TRBJ1-1 TRBV10-3 14 once TRBD1 CAISVAGTASEAFF TGTGCCATCAGTGTAGCCGGGACAGCATCTGAAGCTTTCTTT
TRBJ2-1 TRBV5-6 15 . . CASSPTPQGDNEQFF TGTGCCAGCAGCCCTACCCCCCAGGGAGACAATGAGCAGTTCTTC
TRBJ2-1 TRBV6-5 14 . . CASSSGRAYNEQFF TGTGCCAGCAGTTCAGGGCGCGCATACAATGAGCAGTTCTTC
TRBJ2-3 TRBV2 14 once . CASTGGVGTDTQYF TGTGCCAGCACTGGGGGAGTAGGCACAGATACGCAGTATTTT
TRBJ2-3 TRBV30 14 . TRBD2 CAWSGGLPTDTQYF TGTGCCTGGAGTGGGGGACTACCCACAGATACGCAGTATTTT
TRBJ1-1 TRBV7-9 12 . . CASSLSNTEAFF TGTGCCAGCAGCTTGTCCAACACTGAAGCTTTCTTT
TRBJ2-1 TRBV7-9 16 . . CASSEARTVGYNEQFF TGTGCCAGCAGCGAAGCCAGGACAGTCGGATACAATGAGCAGTTCTTC
TRBJ1-1 TRBV5-1 15 . . CASSPGPYQNTEAFF TGCGCCAGCAGCCCCGGCCCCTACCAGAACACTGAAGCTTTCTTT
TRBJ1-1 TRBV7-3 15 few . CASSPTNRVGTEAFF TGTGCCAGCAGCCCGACGAACAGGGTTGGTACTGAAGCTTTCTTT
TRBJ1-5 TRBV19 14 . . CASRLHASNQPQHF TGTGCCAGTAGATTACACGCAAGCAATCAGCCCCAGCATTTT
TRBJ1-1 TRBV7-2 12 . . CASSFQRGVAFF TGTGCCAGCAGCTTTCAGCGGGGGGTAGCTTTCTTT
TRBJ1-5 TRBV6-1 13 . . CASSDQVLQPQHF TGTGCCAGCAGTGATCAGGTTTTACAGCCCCAGCATTTT
TRBJ2-1 TRBV5-4 17 . TRBD2 CASSQLRTSGGYNEQFF TGTGCCAGCAGCCAACTCAGGACTAGCGGAGGTTACAATGAGCAGTTCTTC
TRBJ1-5 TRBV30 14 . TRBD1 CAWSAEQGDQPQHF TGTGCCTGGAGTGCGGAACAGGGGGACCAGCCCCAGCATTTT
TRBJ1-5 TRBV28 15 . . CASTQGREHNQPQHF TGTGCCAGCACCCAGGGACGGGAACACAATCAGCCCCAGCATTTT
TRBJ1-1 TRBV7-2 14 . . CASSLVGLNTEAFF TGTGCCAGCAGCTTGGTCGGCTTGAACACTGAAGCTTTCTTT
TRBJ2-7 TRBV7-2 15 . TRBD2 CASSLGAGVYGEQYF TGTGCCAGCAGCTTAGGCGCGGGAGTTTATGGAGAGCAGTACTTC
TRBJ2-5 TRBV18 15 . . CASSPSSRGGETQYF TGTGCCAGCTCACCTTCAAGCAGGGGTGGGGAGACCCAGTACTTC
TRBJ2-7 TRBV14 15 . . CASSQGTDASYEQYF TGTGCCAGCAGCCAGGGGACTGACGCCTCCTACGAGCAGTACTTC
TRBJ2-7 TRBV30 15 . TRBD1 CAWSPLPGQGVEQYF TGTGCCTGGAGTCCTCTCCCGGGACAGGGGGTCGAGCAGTACTTC
TRBJ2-1 TRBV11-2 19 . TRBD2 CASTPRTSGWPGEGNEQFF TGTGCCAGCACCCCTAGGACTAGCGGGTGGCCGGGGGAGGGCAATGAGCAGTTCTTC
TRBJ2-4 TRBV28 11 . . CASSLSDIQYF TGTGCCAGCAGTTTATCGGACATTCAGTACTTC
TRBJ1-3 TRBV4-1 19 . . CASSHQTEGNRLSGNTIYF TGCGCCAGCAGCCACCAAACCGAGGGAAACAGACTCTCTGGAAACACCATATATTTT